This T cell receptor (beta chain) emerged from a study of T cells in Graves' hyperthyroidism and ophthalmopathy (dated by TCRdb to between 2017 and 2020). In terms of the full investigation: Peripheral blood samples were taken at the time of initial diagnosis, prior to any treatment. To identify TCR V-J signatures that set the groups apart, the researchers used a discovery cohort of 100 patients, made up of 43 with Graves' ophthalmopathy and some 55 with stable Graves' hyperthyroidism. An independent validation cohort of 18 to 20 hyperthyroidism patients and more than 15 patients who later progressed to ophthalmopathy tested prospective prediction of ophthalmopathy. The 100 discovery patients were randomly split 7:3 into training and test sets. Thyroid tissue and blood T-cell repertoires from more than 5 Graves' hyperthyroidism patients were also compared in the study. After sampling, hyperthyroidism patients received methimazole starting at 30 mg daily, and ophthalmopathy patients received high-dose intravenous methylprednisolone. The paper describes TCR Vbeta CDR3 sequencing of about 140 peripheral blood samples, made up of some 40 ophthalmopathy patients, approximately 73 hyperthyroidism patients and about 17 progressor patients.

The paper as a whole reports these results and caveats: No statistical method was used to set the sample size in advance, and investigators knew the group allocation. Most expanded thyroid clonotypes (frequency above 0.001) were also found in blood, which suggests that blood repertoires may mirror thyroid immune responses. During validation, the model predicted progression to ophthalmopathy a median of around 6 months ahead of onset, with approximately 71% sensitivity and more than 72% specificity. A model built on a 13 V-J signature distinguished ophthalmopathy from stable hyperthyroidism, reaching roughly 88% sensitivity and about 81% specificity in cross-validation and 80%/75% in testing.

Comments on this clonotype: No cognate antigen has been identified for it. One base away there is no much larger clone; base qualities are not given.

Hyperthyroidism patients were newly diagnosed, with disease duration under 2 months, and aged 18 to 65 years. Exclusion was applied to patients with uncontrolled infections, other autoimmune diseases, pregnancy or lactation. Clinical symptoms, serum thyroxine and TRAb, thyroid ultrasound, and orbital computed tomography formed the basis for the diagnoses. Blood from progressor patients was drawn when they were first diagnosed with hyperthyroidism, before any ophthalmopathy symptoms appeared. PBMCs were separated from approximately 9.9 ml of fresh peripheral blood using Ficoll-Paque density gradient centrifugation. Progressor patients were initially diagnosed with Graves' hyperthyroidism and developed ophthalmopathy during follow-up. Total RNA was extracted using Trizol reagent, and RNA quality was assessed on an Agilent 2100 Bioanalyzer. The V and J ends are trimmed by 0 bases and 10 bases, leaving 12 bases between them. The CDR3 has 12 amino acids, counting the end cysteine and phenylalanine. Just CDR3 DNA is preserved here, 36 bases in frame from base 1. Via the germline V gene (reference sequence), CDR1 is DFQATT and CDR2 SNEGSKA.

The TCR beta CDR3 regions were amplified from the RNA transcripts. The first round of RT-PCR for the TCR CDR3 was performed with the HTBI primer set and the Qiagen OneStep RT-PCR kit. A second multiplex PCR round built the libraries, followed by size selection and purification. The libraries were sequenced on an Illumina HiSeq2000 using paired-end 100 bp reads. The study's processing was this. SOAPnuke was used to process the raw data, removing reads that contained adapters or uncalled bases, had a mean Phred below 15, or lacked an exact match to the constant primer or identifier. High-quality paired reads were merged using COPE v1.2.5, and each unique nucleotide sequence was defined as a clonotype. Clonotypes were aligned to IMGT TRBV, TRBD and TRBJ reference segments using MiTCR v1.1. The analysis was restricted to V-J combinations with a frequency above 0.0001, which together covered roughly 99% of the repertoires. A TCS score was defined as the ratio between F50 (clonal expansion) and ExV (chaos), using BLOSUM62-based TCRdist between CDR3 peptides within each V-J. Welch's t-statistics and random forest reduced some 510 V-J features to roughly 13, which were used in a naive Bayes classifier (R e1071). The public reads were quality trimmed at Q25 with fastp and then assembled into clones with MiXCR by TCRdb, keeping productive beta chains. Identical CDR3 protein sequences are pooled into one entry, listed with their most common genes and DNA. TCRdb's processing, not the authors' own work, is the source of the V and J calls. The sample table shows around 340,000 distinct CDR3 sequences, and about a sixth are seen once. The ten largest clones add up to roughly 35% of the sample.

The origin of this receptor is a woman in her twenties or thirties with Graves' hyperthyroidism that later progressed to Graves' ophthalmopathy. Material: blood. The chain is assembled from TRBV20-1 and TRBJ1-1; there is no confident call for the D gene. The CDR3 loop reads CSARDSAGGAFF. The DNA is as follows: TGCAGTGCTAGAGACTCGGCCGGCGGAGCTTTCTTT.